Listed here are 10 T cell receptor beta chains from one sample, sequenced in a study of CD4 T cell repertoires in COVID-19. Repertoires were generated with immunoSEQ multiplex PCR, while TCRdb's copy carries only in-frame clones and drops some. The table shows approximately 75,000 clones, with 80% to 90% occurring only once. Sequenced material: CD4+ T cells from peripheral blood, taken after recovery from COVID-19. The receptors come from a human donor who had COVID-19.

In its sample, this clone was seen once. J is TRBJ2-2 and V is TRBV5-1; TRBD2 matches at 8 bases. Germline CDR1 SGHRS, CDR2 YFSETQ. V shed 3 bases, J shed 5 bases, and the junction held 9 bases outside the gene matches. This CDR3 comprises 16 residues. CDR3 loop: CASSWVPGLGTGELFF. Written as DNA, the CDR3 is TGCGCCAGCAGCTGGGTTCCGGGACTAGGGACCGGGGAGCTGTTTTTT.

This sequence joins TRBV19 and TRBJ2-6; 10 bases match TRBD1. Germline lookup yields CDR1 LNHDA and CDR2 SQIVND (reference sequence). The CDR3 has 17 amino acids. V gave up 5 bases and J gave up 3 bases; unmatched junction bases: 7. CDR3 DNA: TGTGCCAGTAGTCCTTGGGACAGGGGCTTTGGGGCCAACGTCCTGACTTTC. The encoded protein is CASSPWDRGFGANVLTF.

The rearrangement joins TRBV5-4 to TRBJ2-1; TRBD2 matches at 8 bases. Unmatched junction bases numbered 9, after V lost 4 bases and J lost 3 bases. The CDR3 has 16 residues. Looked up from germline, CDR1 is SGHNT and CDR2 is YYREEE (reference sequence). The CDR3 sequence: CASSPPPTSGYNEQFF. The CDR3 DNA follows: TGTGCCAGCAGCCCTCCTCCAACTAGCGGCTACAATGAGCAGTTCTTC.

V and J are TRBV27 and TRBJ1-1, with D unresolved. Per the germline V gene, CDR1 is MNHEY and CDR2 is SMNVEV (reference sequence). Trimming removed 4 bases from V and 1 base from J, with 7 bases in between. The CDR3 is 13 amino acids. The CDR3 loop reads CASSWRENTEAFF. CDR3 nucleotide sequence: TGTGCCAGCAGTTGGAGGGAGAACACTGAAGCTTTCTTT.

The gene calls are TRBV10-3 and TRBJ1-3, with D possibly matching TRBD1 (5 bases). There are 15 residues in the CDR3. V lost 5 bases to trimming and J lost 2 bases, with 13 bases between them. Germline V lookup: CDR1 ENHRY, CDR2 SYGVKD. The CDR3 is CAISLSPGAGNTIYF. As DNA, the CDR3 is TGTGCCATCAGTCTCTCCCCGGGGGCTGGAAACACCATATATTTT.

The rearrangement joins TRBV7-8 to TRBJ2-7; D gene ambiguous. The CDR3 runs 13 residues. V lost 3 bases and J 2 bases, leaving 8 bases between the germline ends. Germline lookup yields CDR1 SGHVS and CDR2 FQNEAQ. The CDR3 spells CASSFVETYEQYF. CDR3 DNA: TGTGCCAGCAGCTTCGTGGAAACCTACGAGCAGTACTTC.

V and J are TRBV6-5 and TRBJ1-1, with 7 bases fitting TRBD1. The CDR3 consists of 15 residues. CDR1 is MNHEY and CDR2 is SVGAGI in the germline V gene. The ends lost 6 bases at V and 4 bases at J; junction bases unmatched: 11. The CDR3 coding sequence is TGTGCCAGCAGACGCAACAGGGGATCGAGCACTGAAGCTTTCTTT. Residues: CASRRNRGSSTEAFF.

This clone was found once. The chain links TRBV6-5 to TRBJ1-2; 9 bases map to TRBD1. The germline V gene encodes CDR1 MNHEY and CDR2 SVGAGI. CDR3 length: 14 residues. With 2 bases clipped from V and 6 bases from J, the junction kept 4 bases outside the gene matches. CDR3 coding DNA: TGTGCCAGCAGTTACGCAACAGGGGGCCATGGCTACACCTTC. It specifies CASSYATGGHGYTF.

The chain employs TRBV18 and TRBJ2-7, with D perhaps matching TRBD1 (5 bases). The CDR3 has 14 residues. Trimming left V 6 bases short and J 3 bases short, with 15 bases between. Germline CDR1 KGHSH, CDR2 LQKENI. Here the CDR3 reads CASSHRPQGYEQYF. As DNA, the CDR3 is TGTGCCAGCTCCCATCGGCCCCAGGGCTACGAGCAGTACTTC.

This chain uses TRBV3-1 (or the pseudogene TRBV3-2) with TRBJ1-1, with D perhaps matching TRBD1 (5 bases). Trimming left V 3 bases short and J 4 bases short, with 12 bases between. The CDR3 is 14 amino acids. CDR1 is LGHDT and CDR2 is YNNKEL in the germline V gene (reference sequence). The CDR3 region has the DNA TGTGCCAGCAGCCAGGGACCGGAGGGCACTGAAGCTTTCTTT. It codes for CASSQGPEGTEAFF.